Listed below are T cell receptor beta chains from one sample, sequenced in a study of T cell clones after liver transplantation. Sequencing was performed with immunoSEQ multiplex PCR; in TCRdb, only in-frame clones are kept and a portion is missing. The sample lists tens of thousands of clones; 70% to 75% were seen once. Sequenced material: CD4+ T cells from blood, taken before liver transplant. These receptors came from a human donor who received a liver transplant. CDR3s include the opening cysteine and the closing phenylalanine or tryptophan. A D gene is named only where the DNA matches it firmly. The listing skips clone size in some rows; elsewhere it reads once, few, many or a size class.

size: few; J: TRBJ1-1; D: .; V: TRBV2; DNA: TGTGCCAGCTGGACGGACATGAACACTGAAGCTTTCTTT; CDR3: CASWTDMNTEAFF
size: .; J: TRBJ2-3; D: .; V: TRBV11-3; DNA: TGTGCCAGCAGCTGGGGCCCGAGCACAGATACGCAGTATTTT; CDR3: CASSWGPSTDTQYF
size: .; J: TRBJ2-3; D: TRBD2; V: TRBV5-1; DNA: TGCGCCAGCAGCTTCGGACTAGCGGGGTACACAGATACGCAGTATTTT; CDR3: CASSFGLAGYTDTQYF
size: .; J: TRBJ1-3; D: .; V: TRBV4-2; DNA: TGTGCCAGCAGCCAATCTTCTGTTTCTGGAAACACCATATATTTT; CDR3: CASSQSSVSGNTIYF
size: .; J: TRBJ2-3; D: TRBD2; V: TRBV28; DNA: TGTGCCAGCAGTTCCCGGACTAGCGGGGGCCTATTTCGCACAGATACGCAGTATTTT; CDR3: CASSSRTSGGLFRTDTQYF
size: .; J: TRBJ2-7; D: TRBD1; V: TRBV5-4; DNA: TGTGCCAGCAGCTACCGGGACAGGGGGCTAGGAGAGCAGTACTTC; CDR3: CASSYRDRGLGEQYF
size: few; J: TRBJ1-1; D: TRBD1; V: TRBV28; DNA: TGTGCCAGCACCATTGGAGGGACAGGGCCAGTGGCTTTCTTT; CDR3: CASTIGGTGPVAFF
size: .; J: TRBJ2-5; D: TRBD1; V: TRBV18; DNA: TGTGCCAGCTCGCCTAGGGGGCGAGAGACCCAGTACTTC; CDR3: CASSPRGRETQYF
size: .; J: TRBJ2-2; D: .; V: TRBV5-6; DNA: TGTGCCAGCACGAGACAGTCCCTCACCGGGGAGCTGTTTTTT; CDR3: CASTRQSLTGELFF
size: .; J: TRBJ2-4; D: TRBD1; V: TRBV19; DNA: TGTGCCAGTATGGGGACAGGGGGCGCGGGCATTCAGTACTTC; CDR3: CASMGTGGAGIQYF
size: .; J: TRBJ1-5; D: TRBD1; V: TRBV2; DNA: TGTGCCAGCAGCAGACAGGGGGCCAGGAATCAGCCCCAGCATTTT; CDR3: CASSRQGARNQPQHF
size: .; J: TRBJ2-1; D: .; V: TRBV6-5; DNA: TGTGCCAGCAGTAAATCCCAGGGTACCTACAATGAGCAGTTCTTC; CDR3: CASSKSQGTYNEQFF
size: .; J: TRBJ2-3; D: TRBD2; V: TRBV2; DNA: TGTGCCAGCATTCTGGCCGGGACTAGCGGGGGTGATACGCAGTATTTT; CDR3: CASILAGTSGGDTQYF
size: .; J: TRBJ2-1; D: .; V: TRBV5-1; DNA: TGCGCCAGCAGCTTGGAGGGGCCTAGCTCCTACAATGAGCAGTTCTTC; CDR3: CASSLEGPSSYNEQFF
size: .; J: TRBJ2-7; D: TRBD1; V: TRBV4-1; DNA: TGCGCCAGCAGCCAGACCCTAGTCAGGGGGCCCCACGAGCAGTACTTC; CDR3: CASSQTLVRGPHEQYF
size: .; J: TRBJ2-1; D: TRBD2; V: TRBV19; DNA: TGTGCCAGTAGCCACGGGGGGAACCGGGGTTGGAAATACAATGAGCAGTTCTTC; CDR3: CASSHGGNRGWKYNEQFF
size: .; J: TRBJ2-7; D: .; V: TRBV11-2; DNA: TGTGCCAGCACAGCGATCCGGCGGTCCTACGAGCAGTACTTC; CDR3: CASTAIRRSYEQYF
size: .; J: TRBJ1-1; D: .; V: TRBV29-1; DNA: TGCAGCGTTGGGTCCGCACAAGAAGCTTTCTTT; CDR3: CSVGSAQEAFF
size: .; J: TRBJ1-6; D: .; V: TRBV5-1; DNA: TGCGCCAGCACCCTTCAGGGTAATTCACCCCTCCACTTT; CDR3: CASTLQGNSPLHF
size: many; J: TRBJ1-1; D: .; V: TRBV6-6; DNA: TGTGCCAGCAGTTACGTAATGAACACTGAAGCTTTCTTT; CDR3: CASSYVMNTEAFF
size: .; J: TRBJ2-2; D: .; V: TRBV7-9; DNA: TGTGCCAGCAGCTTTATGAATTTGAGGGACATGTCACGGGAGCTGTTTTTT; CDR3: CASSFMNLRDMSRELFF
size: once; J: TRBJ2-2; D: .; V: TRBV7-9; DNA: TGTGCCAGCAGCGCGCGGGGGAACACCGGGGAGCTGTTTTTT; CDR3: CASSARGNTGELFF
size: .; J: TRBJ2-5; D: .; V: TRBV4-1; DNA: TGCGCCAGCAGCCAAGGCGTTACACAGGGTCAGTTGGAGACCCAGTACTTC; CDR3: CASSQGVTQGQLETQYF
size: .; J: TRBJ2-7; D: .; V: TRBV7-3; DNA: TGTGCCAGCAGCCCCGACAGACTCTCCTACGAGCAGTACTTC; CDR3: CASSPDRLSYEQYF
size: .; J: TRBJ1-1; D: .; V: TRBV6-1; DNA: TGTGCCAGCACTCTGGGGCACTTGAACACTGAAGCTTTCTTT; CDR3: CASTLGHLNTEAFF
size: .; J: TRBJ2-2; D: TRBD1; V: TRBV5-1; DNA: TGCGCCAGCAGCTTAACTCCGGGACAGTCATACACCGGGGAGCTGTTTTTT; CDR3: CASSLTPGQSYTGELFF
size: .; J: TRBJ1-5; D: TRBD1; V: TRBV28; DNA: TGTGCCAGCAGTTGGGAAACCGGGACAGGCAATCAGCCCCAGCATTTT; CDR3: CASSWETGTGNQPQHF
size: .; J: TRBJ2-2; D: TRBD1; V: TRBV7-9; DNA: TGTGCCAGCAGCTCGACAGGGGCGACGAACACCGGGGAGCTGTTTTTT; CDR3: CASSSTGATNTGELFF
size: .; J: TRBJ1-2; D: .; V: TRBV5-1; DNA: TGCGCCAGCAGGTTGGGTCCCACTAACTATGGCTACACCTTC; CDR3: CASRLGPTNYGYTF
size: once; J: TRBJ1-1; D: .; V: TRBV18; DNA: TGTGCCAGCTCACCCGGGGAGGGGGTGAACACTGAAGCTTTCTTT; CDR3: CASSPGEGVNTEAFF
size: .; J: TRBJ2-7; D: TRBD1; V: TRBV6-1; DNA: TGTGCCAGCACAGTAAACAGGGGGCACGAGCAGTACTTC; CDR3: CASTVNRGHEQYF
size: .; J: TRBJ1-6; D: .; V: TRBV6-1; DNA: TGTGCCAGCAGTGAATTTCCAGGGCAGGGGAACTCCTATAATTCACCCCTCCACTTT; CDR3: CASSEFPGQGNSYNSPLHF